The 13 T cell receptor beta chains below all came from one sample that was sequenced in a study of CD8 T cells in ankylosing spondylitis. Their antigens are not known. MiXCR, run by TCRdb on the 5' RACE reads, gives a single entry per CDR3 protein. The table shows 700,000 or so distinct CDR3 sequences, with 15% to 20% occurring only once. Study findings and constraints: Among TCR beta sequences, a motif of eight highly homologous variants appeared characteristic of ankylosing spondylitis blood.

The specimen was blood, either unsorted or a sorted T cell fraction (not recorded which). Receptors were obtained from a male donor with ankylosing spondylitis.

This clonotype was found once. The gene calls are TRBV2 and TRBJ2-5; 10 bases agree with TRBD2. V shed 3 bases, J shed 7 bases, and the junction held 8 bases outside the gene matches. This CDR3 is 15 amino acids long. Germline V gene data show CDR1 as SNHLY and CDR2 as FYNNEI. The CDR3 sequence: CASSEKREGLGTQYF. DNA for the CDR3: TGTGCCAGCAGTGAGAAGCGGGAGGGCCTCGGGACCCAGTACTTC.

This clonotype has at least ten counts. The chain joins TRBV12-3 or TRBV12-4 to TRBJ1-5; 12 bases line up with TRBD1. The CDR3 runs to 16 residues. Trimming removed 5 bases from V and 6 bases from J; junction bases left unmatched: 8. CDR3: CASSPWGQGASQPQHF. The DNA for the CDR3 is TGTGCCAGCAGTCCCTGGGGACAGGGGGCAAGTCAGCCCCAGCATTTT.

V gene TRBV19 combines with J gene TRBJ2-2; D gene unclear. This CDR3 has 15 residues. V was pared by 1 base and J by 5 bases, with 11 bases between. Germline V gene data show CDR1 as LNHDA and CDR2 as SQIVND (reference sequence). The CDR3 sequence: CASSIGLTYTGELFF. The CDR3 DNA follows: TGTGCCAGTAGTATAGGTCTTACCTATACCGGGGAGCTGTTTTTT.

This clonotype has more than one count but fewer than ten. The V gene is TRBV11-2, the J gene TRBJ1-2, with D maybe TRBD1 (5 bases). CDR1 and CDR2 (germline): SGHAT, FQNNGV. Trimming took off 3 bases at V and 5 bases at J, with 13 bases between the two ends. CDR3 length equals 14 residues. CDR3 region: CASSFDTGLYGYTF. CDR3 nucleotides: TGTGCCAGCAGCTTCGACACGGGACTTTATGGCTACACCTTC.

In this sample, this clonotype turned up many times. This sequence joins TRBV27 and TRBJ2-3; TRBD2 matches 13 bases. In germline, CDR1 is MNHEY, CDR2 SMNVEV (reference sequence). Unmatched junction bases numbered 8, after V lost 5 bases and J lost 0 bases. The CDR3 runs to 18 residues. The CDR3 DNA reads TGTGCCAGCAGTAGGAGGACTAGCGGGAGCCTCAGCACAGATACGCAGTATTTT. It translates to CASSRRTSGSLSTDTQYF.

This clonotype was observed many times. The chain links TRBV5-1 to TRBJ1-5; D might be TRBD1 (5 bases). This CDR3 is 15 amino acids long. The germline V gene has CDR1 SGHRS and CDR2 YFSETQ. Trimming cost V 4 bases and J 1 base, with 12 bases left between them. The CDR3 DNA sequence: TGCGCCAGCAGCCCTGGGGGAACGAGCAATCAGCCCCAGCATTTT. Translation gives CASSPGGTSNQPQHF.

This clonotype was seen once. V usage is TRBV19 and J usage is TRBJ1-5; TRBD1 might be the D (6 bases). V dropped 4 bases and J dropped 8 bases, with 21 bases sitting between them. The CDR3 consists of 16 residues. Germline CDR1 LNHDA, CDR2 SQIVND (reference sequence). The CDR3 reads CASSKPTGASREPQHF. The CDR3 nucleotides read TGTGCCAGTAGTAAGCCGACAGGAGCCTCACGGGAGCCCCAGCATTTT.

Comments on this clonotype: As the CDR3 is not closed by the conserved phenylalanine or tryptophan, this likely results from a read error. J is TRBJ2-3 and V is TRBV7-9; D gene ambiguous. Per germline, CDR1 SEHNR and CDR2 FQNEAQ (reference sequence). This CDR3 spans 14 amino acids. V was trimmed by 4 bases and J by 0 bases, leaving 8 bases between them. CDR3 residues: CASSSFGSTDTQYI. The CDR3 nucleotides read TGTGCCAGCAGCTCTTTCGGGAGCACAGATACGCAGTATATT.

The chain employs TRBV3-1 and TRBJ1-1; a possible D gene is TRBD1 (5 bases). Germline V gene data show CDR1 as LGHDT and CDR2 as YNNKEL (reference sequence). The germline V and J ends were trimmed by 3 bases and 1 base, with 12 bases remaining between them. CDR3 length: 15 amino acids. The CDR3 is CASSQGPRRNTEAFF. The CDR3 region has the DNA TGTGCCAGCAGCCAGGGGCCCAGGCGGAACACTGAAGCTTTCTTT.

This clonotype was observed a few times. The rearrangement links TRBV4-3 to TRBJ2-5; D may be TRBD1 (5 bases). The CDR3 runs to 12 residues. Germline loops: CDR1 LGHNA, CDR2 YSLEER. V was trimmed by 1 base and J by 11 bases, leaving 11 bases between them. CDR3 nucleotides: TGCGCCAGCAGCCAAGCTTGGGGCAGGCAGTACTTC. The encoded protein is CASSQAWGRQYF.

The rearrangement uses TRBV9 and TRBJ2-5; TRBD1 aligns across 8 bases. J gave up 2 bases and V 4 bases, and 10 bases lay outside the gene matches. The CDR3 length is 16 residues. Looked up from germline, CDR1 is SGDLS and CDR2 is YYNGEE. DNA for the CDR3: TGTGCCAGCAGCCCAGGGGGCTTAAAAGGACAAGAGACCCAGTACTTC. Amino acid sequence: CASSPGGLKGQETQYF. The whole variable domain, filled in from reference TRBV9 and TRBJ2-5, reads DSGVTQTPKHLITATGQRVTLRCSPRSGDLSVYWYQQSLDQGLQFLIQYYNGEERAKGNILERFSAQQFPDLHSELNLSSLELGDSALYFCASSPGGLKGQETQYFGPGTRLLVL.

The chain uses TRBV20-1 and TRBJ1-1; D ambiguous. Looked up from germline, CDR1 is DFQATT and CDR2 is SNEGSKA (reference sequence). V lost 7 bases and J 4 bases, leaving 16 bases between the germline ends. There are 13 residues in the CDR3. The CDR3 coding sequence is TGCAGTGGGTCCGCGGGCGCCGGCACTGAAGCTTTCTTT. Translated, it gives CSGSAGAGTEAFF.

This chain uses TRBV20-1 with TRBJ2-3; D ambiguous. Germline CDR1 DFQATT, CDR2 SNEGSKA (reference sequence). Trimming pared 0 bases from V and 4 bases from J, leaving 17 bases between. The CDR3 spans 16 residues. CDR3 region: CSARDLLSESADTQYF. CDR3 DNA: TGCAGTGCTAGAGATCTCCTATCGGAGAGTGCAGATACGCAGTATTTT.